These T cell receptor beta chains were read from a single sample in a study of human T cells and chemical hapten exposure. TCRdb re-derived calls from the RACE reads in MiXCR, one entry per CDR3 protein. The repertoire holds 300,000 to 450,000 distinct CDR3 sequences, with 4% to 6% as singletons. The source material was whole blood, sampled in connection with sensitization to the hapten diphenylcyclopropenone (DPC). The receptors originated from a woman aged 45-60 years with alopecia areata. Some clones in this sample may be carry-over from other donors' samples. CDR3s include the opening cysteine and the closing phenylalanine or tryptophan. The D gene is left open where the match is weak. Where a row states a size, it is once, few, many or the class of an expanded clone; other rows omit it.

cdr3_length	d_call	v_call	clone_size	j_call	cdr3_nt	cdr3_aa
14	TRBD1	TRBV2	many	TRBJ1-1	TGTGCCAGCCGTCCGGACAGGGTTGGAACTGAAGCTTTCTTT	CASRPDRVGTEAFF
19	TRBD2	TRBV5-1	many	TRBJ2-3	TGCGCCAGCAGCTTGCCCTCAGGACTAGCGGGGGCCTACGGGAATACGCAGTATTTT	CASSLPSGLAGAYGNTQYF
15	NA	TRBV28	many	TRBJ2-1	TGTGCCAGCAGTTCCGCCCAGGCTAGCTTCAATGAGCAGTTCTTC	CASSSAQASFNEQFF
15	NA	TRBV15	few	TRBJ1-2	TGTGCCACCAGCAGAGATGGGACCGATCTCTATGGCTACACCTTC	CATSRDGTDLYGYTF
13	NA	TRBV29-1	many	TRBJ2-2	TGCAGCGCGGAGGGACGGCCGGCCGGGGAGCTGTTTTTT	CSAEGRPAGELFF
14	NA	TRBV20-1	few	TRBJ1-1	TGCAGTGCTAGAGTGCCGGGGAGGGCCACTGAAGCTTTCTTT	CSARVPGRATEAFF
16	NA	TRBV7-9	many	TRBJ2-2	TGTGCCAGCAGCTTAGCTTCGACTTTCAACACCGGGGAGCTGTTTTTT	CASSLASTFNTGELFF
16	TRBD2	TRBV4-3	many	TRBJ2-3	TGCGCCAGCAGCCAAGAGCTAGCGGGAGGCACAGATACGCAGTATTTT	CASSQELAGGTDTQYF
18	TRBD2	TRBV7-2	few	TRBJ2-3	TGTGCCAGCAGCCGTCTTTGGGCTAGCGGGGGGGCCACAGATACGCAGTATTTT	CASSRLWASGGATDTQYF
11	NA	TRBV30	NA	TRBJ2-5	TGTGCCTGGAGTACGGATCTAGGATTGTACTTC	CAWSTDLGLYF
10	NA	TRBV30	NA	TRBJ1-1	TGTGCCTGGAGTCGGGTTGGAGCTTTCTTT	CAWSRVGAFF
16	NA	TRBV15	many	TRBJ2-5	TGTGCCACCAGCAGTCCCAAGGGGCAGTACCAAGAGACCCAGTACTTC	CATSSPKGQYQETQYF
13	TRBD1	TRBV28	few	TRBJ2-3	TGTGCCAGCAGTACGGGACAGGGAGATACGCAGTATTTT	CASSTGQGDTQYF
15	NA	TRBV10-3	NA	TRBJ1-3	TGTGCCATCAGGACGACTTTCATCTCTGGAAACACCATATATTTT	CAIRTTFISGNTIYF
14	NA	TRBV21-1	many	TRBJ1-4	TGTGCCAGCAGCAAAGTGGAAACTAATGAAAAACTGTTTTTT	CASSKVETNEKLFF
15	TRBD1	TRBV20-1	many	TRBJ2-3	TGCAGTGCGGGGAAACAGGGGTGGGGTACAGATACGCAGTATTTT	CSAGKQGWGTDTQYF
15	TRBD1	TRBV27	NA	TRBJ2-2	TGTGCCAGCAGTGCACAGGGGGTGAACACCGGGGAGCTGTTTTTT	CASSAQGVNTGELFF
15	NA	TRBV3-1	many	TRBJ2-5	TGTGCCAGCAGCCAAGTTCGACTAGTGGAAGAGACCCAGTACTTC	CASSQVRLVEETQYF
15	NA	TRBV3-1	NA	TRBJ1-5	TGTGCCAGCAGCCTATCTCAGGGGAACAATCAGCCCCAGCATTTT	CASSLSQGNNQPQHF
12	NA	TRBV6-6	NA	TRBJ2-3	TGTGCCAGCTGGGACCAAACAGATACGCAGTATTTT	CASWDQTDTQYF
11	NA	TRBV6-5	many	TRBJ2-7	TGTGCCAGCAGTTACTTGTGGGAGCAGTACTTC	CASSYLWEQYF
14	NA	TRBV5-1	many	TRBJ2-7	TGCGCCAGCAGCTTCGAGGGGGGAACCTACGAGCAGTACTTC	CASSFEGGTYEQYF
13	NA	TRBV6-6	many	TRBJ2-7	TGTGCCAGCAGTACCGGTAGCACCTACGAGCAGTACTTC	CASSTGSTYEQYF
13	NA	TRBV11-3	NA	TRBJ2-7	TGTGCCAGCAGCGCCGGGACAAGGGGCGAGCAGTACTTC	CASSAGTRGEQYF
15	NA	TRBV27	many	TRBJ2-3	TGTGCCAGCAGTTCAACCGGGAGTTCAGGAAATACGCAGTATTTT	CASSSTGSSGNTQYF
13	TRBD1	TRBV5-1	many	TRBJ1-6	TGCGCCAGCAGCAGGGGGCGGGATTCACCCCTCCACTTT	CASSRGRDSPLHF
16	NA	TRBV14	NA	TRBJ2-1	TGTGCCAGCAGCCAAGCTTCGCGGGCGCCTTACAATGAGCAGTTCTTC	CASSQASRAPYNEQFF
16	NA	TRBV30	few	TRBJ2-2	TGTGCCTGGAGTGTATCCTTCAAACCACCACACGGGGAGCTGTTTTTT	CAWSVSFKPPHGELFF
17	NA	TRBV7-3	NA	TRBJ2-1	TGTGCCAGCAGCTTAAGGGGCGGCAGGGGCTCCTACAATGAGCAGTTCTTC	CASSLRGGRGSYNEQFF
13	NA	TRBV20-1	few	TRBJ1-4	TGCAGTGCTGGGAAGGGTCCTAATGAAAAACTGTTTTTT	CSAGKGPNEKLFF
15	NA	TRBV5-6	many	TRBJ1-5	TGTGCCAGCAGCTTTAAATTCCAGGAGAATCAGCCCCAGCATTTT	CASSFKFQENQPQHF
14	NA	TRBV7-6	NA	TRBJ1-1	TGTGCCAGCAGCATCTCCAACGTGAACACTGAAGCTTTCTTT	CASSISNVNTEAFF
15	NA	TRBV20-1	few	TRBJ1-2	TGCAGTGCTGCACCTAAGTTAGACAGATCAGATGGCTACACCTTC	CSAAPKLDRSDGYTF
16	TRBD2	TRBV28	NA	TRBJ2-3	TGTGCCAGCAGCCAAGAGGGCGGGAGGGCGACAGATACGCAGTATTTT	CASSQEGGRATDTQYF
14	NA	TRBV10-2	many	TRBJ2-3	TGCGCCAGCAGTTGGTTAGCTAGCACAGATACGCAGTATTTT	CASSWLASTDTQYF
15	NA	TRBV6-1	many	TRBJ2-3	TGTGCCAGCAGTCCCCGGGCAGGGGGCACAGATACGCAGTATTTT	CASSPRAGGTDTQYF
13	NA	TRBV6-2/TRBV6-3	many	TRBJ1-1	TGTGCCAGCAGAAATGGGGGAGGAACTGAAGCTTTCTTT	CASRNGGGTEAFF
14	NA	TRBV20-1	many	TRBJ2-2	TGCAGTGCTAGAATCTCCGGAGGGACCGGGGAGCTGTTTTTT	CSARISGGTGELFF
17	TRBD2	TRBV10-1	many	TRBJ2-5	TGCGCCAGCGGGTGGAGGGGACTAGCGGGGTCCCAAGAGACCCAGTACTTC	CASGWRGLAGSQETQYF
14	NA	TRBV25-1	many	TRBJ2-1	TGTGCCAGCAGTGGGGGGGGGCACGGGCGTGAGCAGTTCTTC	CASSGGGHGREQFF